This T cell receptor beta chain was obtained from a study of blood T cell repertoires in COVID-19. At the level of the study: Sites across the United States, Italy and Spain contributed samples from acute and convalescent COVID-19. Sources were T cells, B-cell-depleted T cells, or PBMCs; the material itself was cDNA or gDNA.

The V gene end was trimmed by 1 base and the J gene end by 0 bases; junction bases not matched to a gene: 7. There are 18 residues in the CDR3. Germline assignment: CDR1 SGHTA and CDR2 FQGNSA. Under the authors' procedure: How many nucleated cells were present was estimated from reference gene primer amplification. Here immunoSEQ multiplex PCR was the method, and the copy in TCRdb shows in-frame clones only, minus some. D and trimming were read from the DNA, whereas the V and J calls and clone size are those reported in that table. Seen here are 100,000 to 150,000 clones, approximately 84% observed once, and the top ten hold about a sixth.

Sequencing used peripheral blood. The chain links TRBV7-2 to TRBJ2-3; 10 bases are a match to TRBD2. The TCR sequence derives from a woman older than 75 with acute or convalescent COVID-19. The CDR3, as DNA: TGTGCCAGCAGCTTAGTGCTAGCGGGAGCAACTAGCACAGATACGCAGTATTTT. Protein: CASSLVLAGATSTDTQYF.